These 20 T cell receptor beta chains were sequenced from one sample in a study of blood T cell repertoires in COVID-19. Profiled with immunoSEQ multiplex PCR; TCRdb holds only in-frame clones, not every one. The data contain about 73,000 clones, around 77% of them seen just once; the ten biggest clones take up approximately 2.1%. Sequenced sample: peripheral blood. Source of these receptors: a man in his 70s with COVID-19, enrolled during active disease.

V usage is TRBV7-3 and J usage is TRBJ1-1, with D tentatively TRBD1 (6 bases). The CDR3 contains 15 residues. The V gene's germline CDR1 is SGHTA and CDR2 FQGTGA. V was trimmed by 5 bases and J by 0 bases, leaving 13 bases between them. The CDR3 DNA reads TGTGCCAGCAGCGAACGGGGGGCAATGAACACTGAAGCTTTCTTT. This gives the protein CASSERGAMNTEAFF.

CDR3 residues: CASSLTQGALYSYNEQFF. The CDR3, as DNA: TGTGCCAGCAGCTTGACACAGGGGGCCCTTTACTCCTACAATGAGCAGTTCTTC. V usage is TRBV5-4 and J usage is TRBJ2-1; TRBD1 aligns across 9 bases. In germline, CDR1 is SGHNT, CDR2 YYREEE (reference sequence). Trimming removed 1 base from V and 0 bases from J; junction bases left unmatched: 8. The CDR3 totals 18 residues. The full variable domain, with the rest looked up from reference TRBV5-4 and TRBJ2-1, is ETGVTQSPTHLIKTRGQQVTLRCSSQSGHNTVSWYQQALGQGPQFIFQYYREEENGRGNFPPRFSGLQFPNYSSELNVNALELDDSALYLCASSLTQGALYSYNEQFFGPGTRLTVL.

This clone was counted a few times. The chain is built from TRBV5-1 and TRBJ2-1, with 10 bases that match TRBD1. V dropped 6 bases and J dropped 9; count of bases not matched to a gene: 6. The length of the CDR3 is 13 residues. Germline assignment: CDR1 SGHRS and CDR2 YFSETQ. This chain's CDR3 is CASNEDRGSEQFF. CDR3 bases: TGCGCCAGCAACGAGGACAGGGGGAGTGAGCAGTTCTTC.

This clone was detected once. The chain recombines TRBV28 with TRBJ2-7; possibly TRBD1 for D (5 bases). With 3 bases removed from V and 1 base from J, the gap between germline ends came to 10 bases. Germline V gene sequence: CDR1 MDHEN, CDR2 SYDVKM. This CDR3 is 14 amino acids long. In nucleotides, the CDR3 is TGTGCCAGCAGTTTGCCCGACAGATCCTACGAGCAGTACTTC. Translating it yields CASSLPDRSYEQYF.

The genes are TRBV7-9 and TRBJ1-5; D remains unclear. Trimming took off 4 bases at V and 6 bases at J, with 16 bases between the two ends. Germline CDR1 is SEHNR and CDR2 is FQNEAQ (reference sequence). The CDR3 has 15 residues. The CDR3 region is CASSSGGRRGQPQHF. DNA of the CDR3: TGTGCCAGCAGCTCGGGTGGAAGGCGGGGTCAGCCCCAGCATTTT.

The chain is built from TRBV24-1 and TRBJ2-5; 10 bases match TRBD2. V was pared by 4 bases and J by 2 bases, with 12 bases of the junction left unmatched. CDR3 length: 18 residues. CDR1 and CDR2 (germline): KGHDR, SFDVKD. CDR3 in DNA: TGTGCCACCAGTGACCCTACTAGCGGGATCGGTAAACAAGAGACCCAGTACTTC. Translated: CATSDPTSGIGKQETQYF.

The chain uses TRBV29-1 and TRBJ1-2; 8 bases fit TRBD1. Germline lookup yields CDR1 SQVTM and CDR2 ANQGSEA. Trimming cost V 7 bases and J 8 bases; bases outside gene matches: 3. CDR3 length: 10 amino acids. The CDR3 nucleotides read TGCAGCGCCCGGACAGGGGGCTACACCTTC. Its translation is CSARTGGYTF.

The chain has TRBV14 and TRBJ1-4; D is ambiguous. V shed 1 base and J shed 2 bases, with 8 bases lying between them. Looked up from germline, CDR1 is SGHDN and CDR2 is FVKESK. The CDR3 has 15 amino acids. CDR3 region: CASSQVGGTNEKLFF. As DNA, the CDR3 is TGTGCCAGCAGCCAAGTAGGAGGGACTAATGAAAAACTGTTTTTT.

This clone was counted once. The CDR3 protein is CASSLGSSPTYEQYF. As DNA, the CDR3 is TGTGCCAGCAGTTTGGGTTCTAGCCCTACCTACGAGCAGTACTTC. The chain has TRBV27 and TRBJ2-7; D might be TRBD2 (5 bases). The CDR3 runs 15 residues. Germline CDR1 reads MNHEY; CDR2 reads SMNVEV (reference sequence). V dropped 3 bases and J dropped 2 bases, with 14 bases sitting between them.

V is TRBV5-1 and J is TRBJ2-2, with D possibly TRBD2 on 6 matching bases. Germline assignment: CDR1 SGHRS and CDR2 YFSETQ. V shed 2 bases and J shed 3 bases, with 8 bases lying between them. The CDR3 extends over 14 amino acids. CDR3 sequence (DNA): TGCGCCAGCAGCTTACTAGCACACACCGGGGAGCTGTTTTTT. It translates to CASSLLAHTGELFF.

In its sample, this clone was seen many times. V and J are TRBV11-2 and TRBJ1-1, with 10 bases lining up with TRBD1. The CDR3 contains 14 residues. V trimming: 3 bases; J trimming: 4 bases; junction bases outside the gene matches: 2. Looked up from germline, CDR1 is SGHAT and CDR2 is FQNNGV. CDR3 nucleotide sequence: TGTGCCAGCAGCTTGAGACAGGGGGCCACTGAAGCTTTCTTT. Protein: CASSLRQGATEAFF.

The chain combines TRBV7-2 with TRBJ2-3; D is ambiguous. Deletions cut 0 bases from V and 5 bases from J, with 9 bases between. From germline, CDR1 is SGHTA and CDR2 FQGNSA. This CDR3 contains 14 residues. The chain's CDR3 is CASSLAPRRDTQYF. The CDR3 nucleotides are TGTGCCAGCAGCTTAGCGCCCAGAAGAGATACGCAGTATTTT.

This clone was found a few times. V gene TRBV12-3 or TRBV12-4 combines with J gene TRBJ2-1, with D possibly being TRBD2 (5 bases). V lost 6 bases to trimming and J lost 13 bases, with 13 bases between them. The CDR3 is 11 residues long. CDR3 residues: CASSFGVVQFF. The CDR3 bases are TGTGCCAGCAGCTTCGGGGTGGTCCAGTTCTTC.

V usage is TRBV4-2 and J usage is TRBJ2-6; TRBD1 aligns across 7 bases. CDR1 LGHNA and CDR2 YNFKEQ come from the germline V gene. Trimming cost V 0 bases and J 0 bases; bases outside gene matches: 11. This CDR3 contains 20 residues. Here the CDR3 DNA reads TGTGCCAGCAGCCAAGATCGGGGAACAGGGGAAATCTCTGGGGCCAACGTCCTGACTTTC. Its protein product is CASSQDRGTGEISGANVLTF.

The V call is TRBV9, the J call TRBJ1-4, with D uncertain. The V gene lost 1 base and the J gene lost 1 base, with 14 bases spanning the gap. Germline V lookup: CDR1 SGDLS, CDR2 YYNGEE. This CDR3 is 17 amino acids long. The CDR3, as DNA: TGTGCCAGCAGCGTAACCCCGGACTCTCGAACTAATGAAAAACTGTTTTTT. This translates into CASSVTPDSRTNEKLFF.

The chain combines TRBV5-1 with TRBJ2-1; weak D call: TRBD1 (6 bases). The CDR3 is 14 amino acids. V shed 3 bases and J shed 7 bases, with 14 bases lying between them. Per the germline V gene, CDR1 is SGHRS and CDR2 is YFSETQ. CDR3 residues: CASSSATGLNEQFF. In DNA form, the CDR3 reads TGCGCCAGCAGCTCCGCGACAGGACTTAATGAGCAGTTCTTC. Filled out from reference TRBV5-1 and TRBJ2-1, the complete variable domain reads KAGVTQTPRYLIKTRGQQVTLSCSPISGHRSVSWYQQTPGQGLQFLFEYFSETQRNKGNFPGRFSGRQFSNSRSEMNVSTLELGDSALYLCASSSATGLNEQFFGPGTRLTVL.

The chain links TRBV5-6 to TRBJ1-5, with D perhaps TRBD1 (6 bases). V was cut by 6 bases and J by 9 bases, with 22 bases left in between. The CDR3 covers 15 residues. The germline V gene encodes CDR1 SGHDT and CDR2 YYEEEE. CDR3 coding DNA: TGTGCCAGCAAGCTTGGCCGGACAGAGGGACGGCCCCAGCATTTT. Translated, it gives CASKLGRTEGRPQHF. Complete variable domain (other parts from reference TRBV5-6 and TRBJ1-5): DAGVTQSPTHLIKTRGQQVTLRCSPKSGHDTVSWYQQALGQGPQFIFQYYEEEERQRGNFPDRFSGHQFPNYSSELNVNALLLGDSALYLCASKLGRTEGRPQHFGDGTRLSIL.

This clone showed up many times. J is TRBJ1-3 and V is TRBV5-8; D remains unclear. The V end was cut by 6 bases, the J end by 3 bases, with 16 bases between. This CDR3 is 15 amino acids long. CDR1 is SGHTS and CDR2 is YDEGEE in the germline V gene. The CDR3 loop reads CASTIISTGGNTIYF. The CDR3 DNA reads TGTGCCAGCACCATAATATCTACGGGTGGAAACACCATATATTTT.

The rearrangement links TRBV12-3 or TRBV12-4 to TRBJ1-2; TRBD1 matches 7 bases. V shed 6 bases and J 4 bases; nucleotides not matched to a gene: 5. This CDR3 spans 13 amino acids. As DNA, the CDR3 is TGTGCCAGCAGGGGGACAGTTCGCTATGGCTACACCTTC. Translation: CASRGTVRYGYTF.

As DNA, the CDR3 is TGTGCCAGCAGCTTAGGGAACCACGGAGATACGCAGTATTTT. This sequence encodes CASSLGNHGDTQYF. The chain uses TRBV13 and TRBJ2-3; D not certain. V was trimmed by 0 bases and J by 5 bases, leaving 9 bases between them. The CDR3 is 14 residues long. Germline CDR1 reads PRHDT; CDR2 reads FYEKMQ (reference sequence).